These 31 T cell receptor beta chains originate from one sample sequenced in a study of blood T cell repertoires in COVID-19. The table came from immunoSEQ multiplex PCR; TCRdb's copy has only in-frame clones and leaves some out. The sample includes around 70,000 clones, around 87% of them seen just once. The sample comprised peripheral blood. The receptors shown here come from a young woman with acute or convalescent COVID-19.

The J gene is TRBJ2-7, the V gene TRBV7-9, with a possible D match to TRBD1 (6 bases). Trimming took 0 bases from V and 5 from J, leaving 14 bases between them. This CDR3 comprises 15 residues. Germline CDR1 and CDR2: SEHNR and FQNEAQ (reference sequence). The CDR3 protein is CASSLAGRGGNEQYF. CDR3 in DNA: TGTGCCAGCAGCTTAGCAGGCAGGGGCGGCAACGAGCAGTACTTC.

The chain is built from TRBV6-2 or TRBV6-3 and TRBJ2-3; tentatively, D is TRBD1 (6 bases). Germline assignment: CDR1 MNHEY and CDR2 SVGEGT. Between the trimmed V and J ends, which lost 0 bases and 3 bases, there was a span of 10 bases. This CDR3 comprises 15 residues. The CDR3 is CASSYSYQGTDTQYF. CDR3 coding DNA: TGTGCCAGCAGTTACTCGTATCAGGGGACAGATACGCAGTATTTT.

The chain joins TRBV28 to TRBJ2-7; 8 bases match TRBD2. The CDR3 length is 14 residues. V was clipped by 6 bases and J by 2 bases; unmatched bases: 6. CDR1 is MDHEN and CDR2 is SYDVKM in the germline V gene. The CDR3 DNA sequence: TGTGCCAGCAGATATAGCGGGACCGCCTACGAGCAGTACTTC. Protein product: CASRYSGTAYEQYF.

The chain employs TRBV6-1 and TRBJ1-6; no definite D call. Trimming took off 0 bases at V and 2 bases at J, with 11 bases between the two ends. CDR3 length: 17 residues. Germline CDR1 is MNHNS and CDR2 is SASEGT. In DNA form, the CDR3 reads TGTGCCAGCAGTGAAGCTCGGAGTTCCGCCTATAATTCACCCCTCCACTTT. Residues: CASSEARSSAYNSPLHF.

V usage is TRBV7-2 and J usage is TRBJ2-3; possibly TRBD1 for D (5 bases). The germline CDR1 and CDR2 sequences are SGHTA and FQGNSA. This CDR3 is 16 amino acids long. V was cut by 1 base and J by 0 bases, with 11 bases left in between. In nucleotides, the CDR3 is TGTGCCAGCAGCTTAGTAGACAGACTTAGCACAGATACGCAGTATTTT. Protein product: CASSLVDRLSTDTQYF.

The chain recombines TRBV28 with TRBJ1-2; 9 bases match TRBD1. The V and J ends lost 7 bases and 7 bases, in that order; junction bases with no gene match: 13. Germline V gene lookup returns CDR1 MDHEN and CDR2 SYDVKM. The CDR3 is made up of 15 amino acids. The CDR3 DNA sequence: TGTGCCAGCAATCCGTTTACCGGGACAGGGCTTGGCTACACCTTC. Amino acid sequence: CASNPFTGTGLGYTF.

The chain recombines TRBV7-8 with TRBJ1-1; unclear D gene. The V and J ends lost 5 bases and 2 bases respectively, with 15 bases between them. Germline loops: CDR1 SGHVS, CDR2 FQNEAQ. The CDR3 has 15 residues. The CDR3 sequence is CASSGGGTINTEAFF. For the CDR3, the DNA is TGTGCCAGCAGCGGAGGCGGCACGATCAACACTGAAGCTTTCTTT.

The chain employs TRBV20-1 and TRBJ2-3; TRBD2 matches at 12 bases. V was pared by 3 bases and J by 2 bases, with 6 bases of the junction left unmatched. Germline CDR1 reads DFQATT; CDR2 reads SNEGSKA (reference sequence). CDR3 length: 16 amino acids. The CDR3 nucleotides read TGCAGTGCTAGTCCGACTAGCGGGAGTGTCACAGATACGCAGTATTTT. Its translation is CSASPTSGSVTDTQYF.

The chain recombines TRBV29-1 with TRBJ2-7; TRBD1 agrees at 11 bases. Germline V CDR1 and CDR2: SQVTM, ANQGSEA. This CDR3 has 13 residues. J gave up 4 bases and V 5 bases, and 4 bases lay outside the gene matches. CDR3 protein: CSVTGTGGYEQYF. The CDR3 DNA reads TGCAGCGTTACCGGGACAGGGGGTTACGAGCAGTACTTC.

Only one count was recorded for this clone. This chain uses TRBV29-1 with TRBJ2-3, with 8 bases that match TRBD2. Germline loops: CDR1 SQVTM, CDR2 ANQGSEA. The CDR3 length is 18 residues. The V gene end was trimmed by 4 bases and the J gene end by 1 base; junction bases not matched to a gene: 16. The chain's CDR3 is CSVVLITGGRWGTDTQYF. In DNA form, the CDR3 reads TGCAGCGTTGTCCTCATAACGGGGGGGCGGTGGGGCACAGATACGCAGTATTTT.

The CDR3 region has the DNA TGTGCCAGCAGTTACTCGGGACCAGGGGGCGCAAATTCACCCCTCCACTTT. Encoded protein: CASSYSGPGGANSPLHF. V gene TRBV6-2 or TRBV6-3 combines with J gene TRBJ1-6; 8 positions agree with TRBD1. This CDR3 has 17 amino acids. Trimming cost V 0 bases and J 7 bases; bases outside gene matches: 8. CDR1 MNHEY and CDR2 SVGEGT come from the germline V gene.

V and J are TRBV18 and TRBJ2-7; 11 nucleotides align to TRBD2. Trimming cost V 5 bases and J 3 bases; bases outside gene matches: 9. This CDR3 spans 16 amino acids. Germline CDR1 KGHSH, CDR2 LQKENI. CDR3 DNA: TGTGCCAGCTCAGGGCTAGCGGGGGGCCCAAACTACGAGCAGTACTTC. Its protein is CASSGLAGGPNYEQYF. The full variable domain, in which reference TRBV18 and TRBJ2-7 provide the parts outside the CDR3, is NAGVMQNPRHLVRRRGQEARLRCSPMKGHSHVYWYRQLPEEGLKFMVYLQKENIIDESGMPKERFSAEFPKEGPSILRIQQVVRGDSAAYFCASSGLAGGPNYEQYFGPGTRLTVT.

The chain is built from TRBV5-1 and TRBJ1-2; D is possibly TRBD1 (6 bases). CDR1 SGHRS and CDR2 YFSETQ come from the germline V gene. V was cut by 0 bases and J by 5 bases, with 14 bases left in between. CDR3 size: 15 residues. CDR3 nucleotide sequence: TGCGCCAGCAGCTTGGCCCAAGGACAGCGTTATGGCTACACCTTC. Its translation is CASSLAQGQRYGYTF. The full variable domain, its missing parts supplied by reference TRBV5-1 and TRBJ1-2, is KAGVTQTPRYLIKTRGQQVTLSCSPISGHRSVSWYQQTPGQGLQFLFEYFSETQRNKGNFPGRFSGRQFSNSRSEMNVSTLELGDSALYLCASSLAQGQRYGYTFGSGTRLTVV.

The V call is TRBV11-2, the J call TRBJ1-2; a possible D gene is TRBD1 (6 bases). The CDR3 covers 15 residues. V lost 5 bases and J lost 6, with 19 bases in between. CDR1 and CDR2 (germline): SGHAT, FQNNGV. CDR3 nucleotide sequence: TGTGCCAGCAGCCGAAGAGGACAGAGAGAAGATGGCTACACCTTC. Amino acid sequence: CASSRRGQREDGYTF.

This clone was detected once. The chain uses TRBV7-2 and TRBJ1-1; D possibly corresponds to TRBD1 (6 bases). CDR3 size: 16 residues. The V end lost 2 bases, the J end lost 0 bases, and 13 bases lay between the germline ends. The germline V gene encodes CDR1 SGHTA and CDR2 FQGNSA. CDR3 amino acids: CASSLRGQHLNTEAFF. CDR3 in DNA: TGTGCCAGCAGCTTACGTGGACAGCATCTGAACACTGAAGCTTTCTTT.

This chain uses TRBV20-1 with TRBJ2-3, with 13 bases lining up with TRBD2. CDR1 DFQATT and CDR2 SNEGSKA come from the germline V gene (reference sequence). V gave up 3 bases and J gave up 2 bases; unmatched junction bases: 2. There are 15 residues in the CDR3. For the CDR3, the DNA is TGCAGTGCTAGTGGGACTAGCGGGGTCACAGATACGCAGTATTTT. Encoded protein: CSASGTSGVTDTQYF.

This chain links TRBV5-3 with TRBJ2-7, with TRBD1 identical over 9 bases. TRBV5-3 qualifies as an ORF whose function is uncertain. The CDR3 totals 18 residues. The J segment lost 2 bases and the V segment lost 6 bases, leaving 18 bases of the junction unmatched. The CDR3: CARTRRWTGVTFTYEQYF. The CDR3 region has the DNA TGTGCCAGAACCAGGAGGTGGACAGGGGTGACATTCACCTACGAGCAGTACTTC.

V is TRBV19 and J is TRBJ2-1; 8 nucleotides align to TRBD2. CDR1 is LNHDA and CDR2 is SQIVND in the germline V gene (reference sequence). Unmatched junction bases numbered 9, after V lost 5 bases and J lost 3 bases. This CDR3 contains 16 residues. CDR3 DNA sequence: TGTGCCAGTAGTCAGAGCGGGAGAGTTAACTACAATGAGCAGTTCTTC. This encodes CASSQSGRVNYNEQFF.

This chain uses TRBV19 with TRBJ1-2, with 9 bases identical to TRBD1. The germline V gene has CDR1 LNHDA and CDR2 SQIVND (reference sequence). The CDR3 is made up of 15 amino acids. After removal of 4 bases from V and 2 bases from J, the junction contained 5 bases not matched to a gene. In nucleotides, the CDR3 is TGTGCCAGTAGTACCCTGGGACAGGGAAACTATGGCTACACCTTC. Protein sequence: CASSTLGQGNYGYTF. The full variable domain, rest sourced from reference TRBV19 and TRBJ1-2, is DGGITQSPKYLFRKEGQNVTLSCEQNLNHDAMYWYRQDPGQGLRLIYYSQIVNDFQKGDIAEGYSVSREKKESFPLTVTSAQKNPTAFYLCASSTLGQGNYGYTFGSGTRLTVV.

The chain recombines TRBV6-5 with TRBJ1-2, with D possibly matching TRBD1 (6 bases). With 5 bases removed from V and 2 bases from J, the gap between germline ends came to 15 bases. CDR1 is MNHEY, CDR2 SVGAGI, per germline. This CDR3 is built from 15 residues. The CDR3 nucleotides read TGTGCCAGCAGTCGCCGACAGGCGGAAAACTATGGCTACACCTTC. This gives the protein CASSRRQAENYGYTF.

This sequence joins TRBV28 and TRBJ2-1; D is perhaps TRBD2 (5 bases). V was trimmed by 3 bases and J by 7 bases, leaving 13 bases between them. This CDR3 spans 14 amino acids. Germline loops: CDR1 MDHEN, CDR2 SYDVKM. CDR3 protein: CASSLVVSGNEQFF. Written as DNA, the CDR3 is TGTGCCAGCAGTTTGGTTGTTTCGGGGAATGAGCAGTTCTTC.

The V call is TRBV7-9, the J call TRBJ1-6; 9 bases agree with TRBD1. The V gene end was trimmed by 5 bases and the J gene end by 9 bases; junction bases not matched to a gene: 5. This CDR3 is 14 amino acids long. Germline V gene lookup returns CDR1 SEHNR and CDR2 FQNEAQ (reference sequence). The CDR3 region has the DNA TGTGCCAGCAGCATGGGACAGGGTACTTCACCCCTCCACTTT. Translating gives CASSMGQGTSPLHF.

V and J are TRBV5-6 and TRBJ2-5, with TRBD1 matching over 7 bases. The CDR3 sequence is 14 residues long. Germline V gene data show CDR1 as SGHDT and CDR2 as YYEEEE. The J segment lost 3 bases and the V segment lost 5 bases, leaving 7 bases of the junction unmatched. The CDR3 bases are TGTGCCAGCAGGGAGACAGGGCCAGAAGAGACCCAGTACTTC. Translated: CASRETGPEETQYF.

The chain uses TRBV18 and TRBJ2-5, with unresolved D. V lost 3 bases, J lost 5 bases, and 13 bases lay in between. Germline CDR1 KGHSH, CDR2 LQKENI. The length of the CDR3 is 14 residues. CDR3: CASSPFGVGETQYF. The CDR3 DNA reads as TGTGCCAGCTCACCGTTTGGAGTTGGGGAGACCCAGTACTTC.

V and J are TRBV18 and TRBJ1-4; D unresolved. CDR1 KGHSH and CDR2 LQKENI come from the germline V gene. Trimming pared 3 bases from V and 6 bases from J, leaving 20 bases between. This CDR3 is 17 amino acids long. The DNA for the CDR3 is TGTGCCAGCTCACCTACGCTCTCTCCGGGTTCGGATGAAAAACTGTTTTTT. Translation: CASSPTLSPGSDEKLFF.

This clone showed up just once. The chain has TRBV24-1 and TRBJ1-1; TRBD1 might be the D (6 bases). V was trimmed by 9 bases and J by 3 bases, leaving 10 bases between them. The germline CDR1 and CDR2 sequences are KGHDR and SFDVKD. This CDR3 is built from 12 residues. CDR3 sequence: CATRGGDTEAFF. CDR3 DNA: TGTGCCACCCGAGGGGGGGACACTGAAGCTTTCTTT.

The chain uses TRBV11-2 and TRBJ1-2, with 8 bases that match TRBD1. Germline lookup yields CDR1 SGHAT and CDR2 FQNNGV. V gave up 0 bases and J gave up 2 bases; unmatched junction bases: 14. This CDR3 comprises 19 residues. The CDR3 here is CASSLDRGGRTGSNYGYTF. The DNA of the CDR3 is TGTGCCAGCAGCTTAGACCGTGGGGGGAGGACAGGGTCCAACTATGGCTACACCTTC.

The chain combines TRBV5-6 with TRBJ2-7; D is perhaps TRBD1 (6 bases). Germline V gene lookup returns CDR1 SGHDT and CDR2 YYEEEE. V was pared by 4 bases and J by 0 bases, with 11 bases between. The CDR3 spans 14 residues. This chain's CDR3 is CASSPDRSSYEQYF. The CDR3 bases are TGTGCCAGCAGCCCTGACAGGAGCTCCTACGAGCAGTACTTC.

The genes are TRBV19 and TRBJ2-7, with D unclear. Germline V gene data show CDR1 as LNHDA and CDR2 as SQIVND (reference sequence). V lost 3 bases to trimming and J lost 0 bases, with 6 bases between them. CDR3 length: 13 amino acids. CDR3 DNA: TGTGCCAGTAGTATGTCCAACTCCTACGAGCAGTACTTC. This gives the protein CASSMSNSYEQYF.

The chain joins TRBV11-2 to TRBJ2-5; 8 bases are shared with TRBD2. The CDR3 is 16 amino acids. Germline V CDR1 and CDR2: SGHAT, FQNNGV. With V trimmed by 1 base and J by 5 bases, 9 bases remained unmatched. For the CDR3, the DNA is TGTGCCAGCAGCTTAGCTGCGGGAGGTAGTTGGGAGACCCAGTACTTC. This translates into CASSLAAGGSWETQYF.

V usage is TRBV6-5 and J usage is TRBJ2-3; possible D gene TRBD2, 6 bases. Germline values: CDR1 MNHEY, CDR2 SVGAGI. The ends were cut back, 6 bases at V and 1 base at J, with 11 bases in the middle. The length of the CDR3 is 14 residues. The CDR3 is CASRDERGTDTQYF. The CDR3 nucleotides read TGTGCCAGCAGGGACGAGCGGGGCACAGATACGCAGTATTTT.